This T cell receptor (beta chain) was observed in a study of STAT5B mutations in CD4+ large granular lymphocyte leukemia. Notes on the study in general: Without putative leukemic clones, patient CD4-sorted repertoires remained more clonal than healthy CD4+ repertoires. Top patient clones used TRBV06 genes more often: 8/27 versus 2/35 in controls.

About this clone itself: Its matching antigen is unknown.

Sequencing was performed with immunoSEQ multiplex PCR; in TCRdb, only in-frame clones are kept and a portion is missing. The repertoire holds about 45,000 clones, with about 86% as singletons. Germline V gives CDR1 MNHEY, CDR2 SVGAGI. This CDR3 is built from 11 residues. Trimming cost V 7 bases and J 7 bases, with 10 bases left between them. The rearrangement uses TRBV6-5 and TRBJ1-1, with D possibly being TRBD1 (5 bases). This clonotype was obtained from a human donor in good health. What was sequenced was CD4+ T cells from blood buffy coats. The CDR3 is CASTTGGEAFF. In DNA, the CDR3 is TGTGCCAGCACCACGGGGGGTGAAGCTTTCTTT.